This T cell receptor beta chain was retrieved from a study of cytomegalovirus exposure and HLA in healthy donors. The study's findings and limits: In the analysis, some V segments, TRBV6-2 and TRBV6-3 included, were excluded as indistinguishable.

Everyone who donated was a healthy bone marrow donor. The PCR employed 60 Vbeta primers together with 13 Jbeta primers. Method: immunoSEQ multiplex PCR; TCRdb's copy keeps in-frame clones and lacks some. Of roughly 97,000 clones listed, about 9.5% were seen once; the top ten hold about 5.7%. This clone was found a few times. Its cognate antigen is unknown. V dropped 2 bases and J dropped 2 bases, with 8 bases sitting between them. Germline assignment: CDR1 SGHDT and CDR2 YYEEEE. This CDR3 comprises 13 residues. The TCR originated in a man in his forties or fifties in good health and CMV-seropositive. This sequence joins TRBV5-6 and TRBJ2-7, with unresolved D. The sequenced sample consisted of PBMCs. The CDR3 is CASSFRGTYEQYF. DNA for the CDR3: TGTGCCAGCAGCTTTCGAGGAACCTACGAGCAGTACTTC.